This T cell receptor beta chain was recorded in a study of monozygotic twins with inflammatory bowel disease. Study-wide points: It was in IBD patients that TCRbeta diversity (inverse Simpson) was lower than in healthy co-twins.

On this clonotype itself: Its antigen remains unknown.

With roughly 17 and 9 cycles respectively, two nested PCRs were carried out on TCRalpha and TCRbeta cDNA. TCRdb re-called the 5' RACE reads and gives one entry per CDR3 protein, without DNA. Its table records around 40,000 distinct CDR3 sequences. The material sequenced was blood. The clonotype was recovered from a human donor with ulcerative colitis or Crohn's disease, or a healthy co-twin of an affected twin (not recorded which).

The CDR3 here is CASSLDPGFNQPQHF. This rearrangement joins TRBV11-2 to TRBJ1-5; as DNA is missing, the TRBD1 call by TCRdb cannot be tested. The CDR3 loop spans 15 amino acids. Germline V lookup: CDR1 SGHAT, CDR2 FQNNGV.